A single sample gave rise to the 25 T cell receptor beta chains below, sequenced in a study of PD-1 blockade in classical Hodgkin lymphoma. Only in-frame clones appear in the TCRdb table, and some are missing; sequencing was by immunoSEQ multiplex PCR. This table has approximately 60,000 clones, about nine tenths appearing once. Patients all relapsed after autologous stem cell transplantation, and there was variation in brentuximab vedotin exposure. This sample comprised peripheral blood mononuclear cells (PBMCs), obtained at baseline. The receptor source for this set is a human donor with classical Hodgkin lymphoma.

The V and J genes are TRBV25-1 and TRBJ1-2, with TRBD1 as a possible D gene (6 bases). The CDR3 has 15 residues. Trimming shortened V by 5 bases and J by 8 bases, and 21 bases separated the two germline ends. The germline V gene has CDR1 MGHDK and CDR2 SYGVNS. The CDR3 DNA is TGTGCCAGCAGTTATTTCACGGGGACAACAAACGGCTACACCTTC. Translation: CASSYFTGTTNGYTF.

The chain carries TRBV7-8 and TRBJ2-7, with TRBD2 matching over 9 bases. Trimming cost V 2 bases and J 9 bases; bases outside gene matches: 2. This CDR3 region has 12 residues. From germline, CDR1 is SGHVS and CDR2 FQNEAQ. CDR3 nucleotide sequence: TGTGCCAGCAGCTTAACTAGCGGGTTGCAGTACTTC. Translated, it gives CASSLTSGLQYF.

The V and J genes are TRBV30 and TRBJ2-5, with D uncertain. Trimming pared 7 bases from V and 2 bases from J, leaving 8 bases between. Germline V gene sequence: CDR1 GTSNPN, CDR2 SVGIG (reference sequence). The CDR3 has 11 residues. For the CDR3, the DNA is TGTGCCTTTGACAATCAAGAGACCCAGTACTTC. Protein: CAFDNQETQYF.

This clone is a singleton in its sample. The chain links TRBV21-1 to TRBJ2-5; the table's D call TRBD1 went unverified against the DNA. TRBV21-1 has pseudogene status. This CDR3 region has 17 residues. In nucleotides, the CDR3 is TGTGCCAGCAGCAAAGAGGGCAACAGGACCAGGCAAGAGACCCAGTACTTC. Its translation is CASSKEGNRTRQETQYF.

J is TRBJ2-2 and V is TRBV7-6; 8 positions agree with TRBD1. The trim removed 6 bases at V and 6 bases at J, leaving 9 bases unmatched. This CDR3 has 15 amino acids. CDR1 is SGHVS and CDR2 is FNYEAQ in the germline V gene. CDR3: CASSGTGSWAGELFF. The CDR3 coding sequence is TGTGCCAGCAGTGGGACAGGATCGTGGGCCGGGGAGCTGTTTTTT.

The rearrangement uses TRBV6-4 and TRBJ1-3; D possibly corresponds to TRBD1 (6 bases). V lost 4 bases and J lost 8, with 18 bases in between. Germline V lookup: CDR1 MRHNA, CDR2 SNTAGT. The CDR3 consists of 15 residues. The chain's CDR3 is CASSGGWQGRDTIYF. CDR3 coding DNA: TGTGCCAGCAGTGGGGGTTGGCAGGGGAGGGACACCATATATTTT.

CDR3 sequence reads: CASSRLNYEQFF. In DNA, the CDR3 is TGTGCCAGCAGCAGATTAAACTATGAGCAGTTCTTC. The chain joins TRBV21-1 to TRBJ2-1; TRBD2 was called by the table and not checked on the DNA. TRBV21-1 is marked as a pseudogene. The CDR3 runs to 12 residues.

This clone appeared a single time. This chain connects TRBV5-4 to TRBJ1-1; D is uncertain. From germline, CDR1 is SGHNT and CDR2 YYREEE (reference sequence). The ends were cut back, 1 base at V and 6 bases at J, with 10 bases in the middle. The CDR3 runs to 13 residues. CDR3 residues: CASSLYEGSEAFF. The CDR3 DNA reads TGTGCCAGCAGCTTGTATGAGGGCTCTGAAGCTTTCTTT.

The CDR3 DNA is TGTGCCAGCAGTGAACAGGGGGCAAACTATGGCTACACCTTC. This translates into CASSEQGANYGYTF. V is TRBV2 and J is TRBJ1-2; 8 nucleotides match TRBD1. Germline CDR1 SNHLY, CDR2 FYNNEI. V lost 2 bases to trimming and J lost 2 bases; unmatched junction nucleotides: 1. CDR3 size: 14 residues. The full variable domain, completed using reference TRBV2 and TRBJ1-2, is EPEVTQTPSHQVTQMGQEVILRCVPISNHLYFYWYRQILGQKVEFLVSFYNNEISEKSEIFDDQFSVERPDGSNFTLKIRSTKLEDSAMYFCASSEQGANYGYTFGSGTRLTVV.

This rearrangement joins TRBV10-3 to TRBJ2-7, with no clear D. V was pared by 4 bases and J by 4 bases, with 20 bases between. The CDR3 length is 16 residues. Germline values: CDR1 ENHRY, CDR2 SYGVKD. The CDR3 loop reads CAISGDASLGAYEQYF. CDR3 nucleotide sequence: TGTGCCATCAGTGGCGACGCATCATTAGGAGCTTACGAGCAGTACTTC.

The rearrangement links TRBV6-1 to TRBJ2-3, with TRBD2 matching 10 bases. Germline V CDR1 and CDR2: MNHNS, SASEGT. The CDR3 has 17 amino acids. The trim removed 1 base at V and 4 bases at J, leaving 8 bases unmatched. DNA of the CDR3: TGTGCCAGCAGTGAAGTAGCGGGGGGAAGTCCAGCAGATACGCAGTATTTT. It specifies CASSEVAGGSPADTQYF.

In this sample, this clone turned up once. The chain links TRBV7-2 to TRBJ2-3; D remains ambiguous. V gave up 5 bases and J gave up 4 bases, with 10 bases separating them. This CDR3 region has 13 residues. Germline loops: CDR1 SGHTA, CDR2 FQGNSA. The CDR3 protein is CASSRHSSDTQYF. The CDR3 coding sequence is TGTGCCAGCAGCCGGCACAGTTCAGATACGCAGTATTTT.

This sequence joins TRBV4-1 and TRBJ1-3, with 10 bases that match TRBD1. Germline values: CDR1 MGHRA, CDR2 YSYEKL. There are 15 residues in the CDR3. J gave up 3 bases and V 2 bases, and 1 base lay outside the gene matches. The CDR3 nucleotides read TGCGCCAGCAGCCAAAGGGACAGGGGTGGAAACACCATATATTTT. Translated, it gives CASSQRDRGGNTIYF.

The chain recombines TRBV10-3 with TRBJ1-6; D unresolved. The germline gives CDR1 ENHRY, CDR2 SYGVKD. Between the trimmed V and J ends, which lost 10 bases and 10 bases, there was a span of 20 bases. The CDR3 has 14 residues. DNA of the CDR3: TGTGCCACCCACCCCGGAGGGCCTTCCTCACCCCTCCACTTT. This gives the protein CATHPGGPSSPLHF.

The genes are TRBV27 and TRBJ2-6; 7 positions match TRBD1. The J segment lost 0 bases and the V segment lost 5 bases, leaving 10 bases of the junction unmatched. The CDR3 loop spans 18 amino acids. Germline V gene data show CDR1 as MNHEY and CDR2 as SMNVEV (reference sequence). CDR3 residues: CASSQLGTEGSGANVLTF. The CDR3 nucleotides are TGTGCCAGCAGTCAACTGGGGACAGAGGGCTCTGGGGCCAACGTCCTGACTTTC.

This clone was observed a single time. The chain joins TRBV10-2 to TRBJ2-5; tentatively, D is TRBD1 (5 bases). CDR1 is WSHSY and CDR2 is SAAADI in the germline V gene. The V end lost 3 bases, the J end lost 2 bases, and 7 bases lay between the germline ends. This CDR3 is built from 13 residues. CDR3 coding DNA: TGCGCCAGCAGTGAACAGGTACAAGAGACCCAGTACTTC. Protein: CASSEQVQETQYF.

The V gene is TRBV19, the J gene TRBJ2-1, with D perhaps matching TRBD2 (6 bases). The V gene's germline CDR1 is LNHDA and CDR2 SQIVND (reference sequence). CDR3 length: 14 residues. Trimming shortened V by 1 base and J by 7 bases, and 11 bases separated the two germline ends. This CDR3 is CASSIVRGRNEQFF. The CDR3 region has the DNA TGTGCCAGTAGTATAGTAAGAGGGAGGAATGAGCAGTTCTTC.

This sequence joins TRBV9 and TRBJ2-7, with D perhaps being TRBD1 or TRBD2 (6 bases each). The V end lost 1 base, the J end lost 6 bases, and 11 bases lay between the germline ends. This CDR3 is built from 13 residues. Germline lookup yields CDR1 SGDLS and CDR2 YYNGEE. CDR3 loop: CASSVFGGGEQYF. The CDR3 nucleotides are TGTGCCAGCAGCGTATTCGGAGGGGGCGAGCAGTACTTC.

CDR3 protein: CASSLVGGITYEQYF. The CDR3 DNA is TGTGCCAGCAGCTTAGTAGGGGGGATAACCTACGAGCAGTACTTC. The rearrangement joins TRBV7-9 to TRBJ2-7, with D perhaps given as TRBD1 or TRBD2 (6 bases each). Germline V gene data show CDR1 as SEHNR and CDR2 as FQNEAQ (reference sequence). V was trimmed by 1 base and J by 2 bases, leaving 12 bases between them. The CDR3 consists of 15 residues.

The chain uses TRBV15 and TRBJ2-1; no clear D gene. Germline-derived CDR1 and CDR2 are LNHNV and YYDKDF (reference sequence). CDR3 size: 12 residues. Trimming stripped 7 bases from V and 6 bases from J, with 10 bases between. This CDR3 is CATIDGGNEQFF. The CDR3 DNA reads TGTGCCACCATAGACGGCGGCAATGAGCAGTTCTTC.

For the CDR3, the DNA is TGTGCCAGCACCATTAGCGGGAGAGGCAATGAGCAGTTCTTC. Its translation is CASTISGRGNEQFF. This sequence joins TRBV2 and TRBJ2-1, with 9 bases lining up with TRBD2. Germline V gene sequence: CDR1 SNHLY, CDR2 FYNNEI. V lost 7 bases and J lost 6; bases outside the gene matches: 7. The CDR3 spans 14 residues.

This chain links TRBV10-1 with TRBJ2-7; D may be TRBD1 (6 bases). The V end lost 5 bases, the J end lost 3 bases, and 14 bases lay between the germline ends. CDR3 length: 14 residues. CDR1 is WNHNN and CDR2 is SYGVQD in the germline V gene (reference sequence). DNA for the CDR3: TGCGCCAGCAGTCGTGGACAGAAGGGCTACGAGCAGTACTTC. Residues: CASSRGQKGYEQYF.

The genes are TRBV7-8 and TRBJ2-7, with D unresolved. Between the trimmed V and J ends, which lost 1 base and 3 bases, there was a span of 10 bases. Germline V gene lookup returns CDR1 SGHVS and CDR2 FQNEAQ. The CDR3 sequence is 14 residues long. CDR3 coding DNA: TGTGCCAGCAGCTTAGTGCGTACTGACTACGAGCAGTACTTC. This encodes CASSLVRTDYEQYF.

V gene TRBV27 combines with J gene TRBJ2-7; 7 bases map to TRBD2. The CDR3 is 16 amino acids. V lost 5 bases, J lost 0 bases, and 10 bases stayed unmatched. Germline V gene sequence: CDR1 MNHEY, CDR2 SMNVEV (reference sequence). In DNA, the CDR3 is TGTGCCAGCAGTCCCCTCGTGGGCGGGAGCTCCTACGAGCAGTACTTC. It encodes CASSPLVGGSSYEQYF.

The V gene is TRBV5-6, the J gene TRBJ1-5; D perhaps matches TRBD1 (5 bases). CDR1 and CDR2 (germline): SGHDT, YYEEEE. The CDR3 spans 14 residues. V lost 0 bases and J 3 bases, leaving 7 bases between the germline ends. Here the CDR3 reads CASSLGQYNQPQHF. CDR3 in DNA: TGTGCCAGCAGCTTGGGACAGTACAATCAGCCCCAGCATTTT.